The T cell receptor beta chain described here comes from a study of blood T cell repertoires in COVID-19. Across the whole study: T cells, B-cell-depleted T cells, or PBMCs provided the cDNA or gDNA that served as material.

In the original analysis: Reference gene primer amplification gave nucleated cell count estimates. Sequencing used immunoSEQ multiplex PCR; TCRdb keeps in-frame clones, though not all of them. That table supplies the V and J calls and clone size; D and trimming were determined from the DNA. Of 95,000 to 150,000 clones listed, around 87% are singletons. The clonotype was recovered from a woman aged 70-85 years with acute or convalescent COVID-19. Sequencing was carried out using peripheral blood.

The CDR3 sequence is CASSLRLTSGGRDTQYF. The CDR3 DNA reads as TGTGCCAGCAGCTTACGCCTGACTAGCGGGGGCCGAGATACGCAGTATTTT. The genes are TRBV11-2 and TRBJ2-3, with 12 positions matching TRBD2. This CDR3 is 17 amino acids long. The V gene's germline CDR1 is SGHAT and CDR2 FQNNGV. The ends lost 2 bases at V and 5 bases at J; junction bases unmatched: 8.